Shown below are 14 T cell receptor beta chains from a single sample sequenced in a study of T cell therapy after organ transplantation (dated by TCRdb to between 2018 and 2021). Their cognate antigens are unknown. Sample time point, as interpreted from the label and publication: 20-29 weeks after completion of therapy. The protocol used for the library was the immunoSEQ multiplex PCR assay. The table was pulled from immuneACCESS by TCRdb, which kept in-frame rearrangements only. Such tables lose some clones; where checked, under half of the loss comes from unresolved V genes, and the rest has no known cause. This sample gives roughly 15,000 clones in total; 85% of them show up just once. The ten largest clones capture roughly 30% of the sample. This specimen consisted of CD8+ T cells from blood, obtained after autologous CMV-specific T cell therapy. These receptors were taken from a human patient who had received a solid organ transplant and had CMV disease. After transplantation, some T cells may belong to the graft donor instead of the recipient.

The CDR3 nucleotides are TGTGCCAGCAGCTGGGGAGGGGTCACCGGGGAGCTGTTTTTT. This sequence encodes CASSWGGVTGELFF. The chain joins TRBV7-2 to TRBJ2-2; TRBD2 agrees at 7 bases. Germline V gene lookup returns CDR1 SGHTA and CDR2 FQGNSA. The CDR3 loop spans 14 amino acids. The V and J ends lost 4 bases and 4 bases, in that order; junction bases with no gene match: 3.

V usage is TRBV25-1 and J usage is TRBJ2-2, with D perhaps being TRBD1 or TRBD2 (6 bases each). CDR3 length: 17 amino acids. Germline values: CDR1 MGHDK, CDR2 SYGVNS. V lost 5 bases to trimming and J lost 3 bases, with 19 bases between them. DNA for the CDR3: TGTGCCAGCAGTCATGCTCCGCGGGACACCGACACCGGGGAGCTGTTTTTT. It codes for CASSHAPRDTDTGELFF.

V is TRBV7-8 and J is TRBJ1-5, with unresolved D. The V and J ends lost 1 base and 0 bases respectively, with 7 bases between them. Germline V gives CDR1 SGHVS, CDR2 FQNEAQ. This CDR3 has 15 amino acids. The CDR3 DNA follows: TGTGCCAGCAGCTTAGAGACGGATAGCAATCAGCCCCAGCATTTT. Translated, it gives CASSLETDSNQPQHF.

This chain connects TRBV27 to TRBJ2-7; either TRBD1 or TRBD2 may supply D (5 bases each). Germline loops: CDR1 MNHEY, CDR2 SMNVEV (reference sequence). This CDR3 has 14 amino acids. V lost 5 bases, J lost 1 base, and 12 bases lay in between. The CDR3 loop is CASSNGAMSYEQYF. CDR3 in DNA: TGTGCCAGCAGTAACGGGGCCATGTCCTACGAGCAGTACTTC.

CDR3 protein: CASSADSGSGQFF. CDR3 coding DNA: TGTGCCAGCAGCGCTGACTCGGGGTCAGGGCAGTTCTTC. This chain joins TRBV9 and TRBJ2-1; D might be TRBD2 (5 bases). The length of the CDR3 is 13 residues. Germline V gene lookup returns CDR1 SGDLS and CDR2 YYNGEE. Between the trimmed V and J ends, which lost 3 bases and 12 bases, there was a span of 16 bases.

The genes are TRBV19 and TRBJ2-1; 9 positions match TRBD2. V shed 6 bases and J 10 bases; nucleotides not matched to a gene: 16. The CDR3 has 16 amino acids. Germline CDR1 reads LNHDA; CDR2 reads SQIVND (reference sequence). CDR3 protein: CASRPRGAGGPREQFF. The CDR3 bases are TGTGCCAGTAGACCACGGGGGGCGGGAGGGCCCCGCGAGCAGTTCTTC. The whole variable domain, remainder taken from reference TRBV19 and TRBJ2-1, is DGGITQSPKYLFRKEGQNVTLSCEQNLNHDAMYWYRQDPGQGLRLIYYSQIVNDFQKGDIAEGYSVSREKKESFPLTVTSAQKNPTAFYLCASRPRGAGGPREQFFGPGTRLTVL.

This clone showed up just a few times. The sample carries other DNA sequences with the same CDR3. The chain couples TRBV29-1 to TRBJ2-7, with D possibly matching TRBD2 (7 bases). The V and J ends lost 3 bases and 4 bases respectively, with 13 bases between them. This CDR3 contains 13 residues. Germline-derived CDR1 and CDR2 are SQVTM and ANQGSEA. CDR3 in DNA: TGCAGCGTTGAGGGAGGGGGAGGTTACGAGCAGTACTTC. Its protein product is CSVEGGGGYEQYF.

J is TRBJ2-7 and V is TRBV4-1, with no clear D. There are 16 residues in the CDR3. V was trimmed by 2 bases and J by 8 bases, leaving 22 bases between them. Looked up from germline, CDR1 is MGHRA and CDR2 is YSYEKL. The CDR3 protein is CASSQPPARRFEKQYF. CDR3 DNA sequence: TGCGCCAGCAGCCAACCCCCTGCTCGACGTTTCGAGAAGCAGTACTTC.

This chain connects TRBV11-2 to TRBJ2-5; D might be TRBD2 (7 bases). There are 14 residues in the CDR3. CDR1 SGHAT and CDR2 FQNNGV come from the germline V gene. V was clipped by 3 bases and J by 2 bases, with 10 bases between them. CDR3 DNA sequence: TGTGCCAGCAGCTTTGAGGGGGGGCAAGAGACCCAGTACTTC. This translates into CASSFEGGQETQYF.

V and J are TRBV25-1 and TRBJ2-7, with TRBD2 matching over 7 bases. Trimming took 1 base from V and 2 from J; bases not matched to a gene: 8. Germline assignment: CDR1 MGHDK and CDR2 SYGVNS. The CDR3 length is 16 residues. This chain's CDR3 is CASSEWGGTGAYEQYF. CDR3 DNA sequence: TGTGCCAGCAGTGAATGGGGGGGGACGGGAGCCTACGAGCAGTACTTC.

This clone was picked up one time. The chain carries TRBV6-5 and TRBJ2-5, with D possibly being TRBD1 (6 bases). The CDR3 is 14 residues long. V was cut by 6 bases and J by 0 bases, with 11 bases left in between. Germline V gene sequence: CDR1 MNHEY, CDR2 SVGAGI. The CDR3 DNA sequence: TGTGCCAGCAGGTCGACAGGTTACCAAGAGACCCAGTACTTC. Translation: CASRSTGYQETQYF.

The chain carries TRBV2 and TRBJ1-2, with D perhaps matching TRBD1 (6 bases). Between the trimmed V and J ends, which lost 6 bases and 6 bases, there was a span of 11 bases. From germline, CDR1 is SNHLY and CDR2 FYNNEI. This CDR3 contains 12 residues. The CDR3 here is CASRPGANGYTF. The CDR3 DNA is TGTGCCAGCAGACCAGGGGCAAATGGCTACACCTTC.

This sequence joins TRBV5-6 and TRBJ2-6; maybe TRBD1 (6 bases). Per germline, CDR1 SGHDT and CDR2 YYEEEE. V gave up 3 bases and J gave up 2 bases, with 9 bases separating them. The CDR3 has 15 residues. The CDR3 DNA is TGTGCCAGCAGCTCGGACAGACCTGGGGCCAACGTCCTGACTTTC. This gives the protein CASSSDRPGANVLTF. Full variable domain (remainder filled in from reference TRBV5-6 and TRBJ2-6): DAGVTQSPTHLIKTRGQQVTLRCSPKSGHDTVSWYQQALGQGPQFIFQYYEEEERQRGNFPDRFSGHQFPNYSSELNVNALLLGDSALYLCASSSDRPGANVLTFGAGSRLTVL.

The rearrangement links TRBV19 to TRBJ2-3, with D possibly being TRBD2 (6 bases). CDR3 length: 15 residues. Germline CDR1 reads LNHDA; CDR2 reads SQIVND (reference sequence). V was clipped by 1 base and J by 3 bases, with 11 bases between them. In DNA form, the CDR3 reads TGTGCCAGTAGTATAGGCCTACGGGGGACAGATACGCAGTATTTT. This encodes CASSIGLRGTDTQYF.